These 10 T cell receptor beta chains were sequenced from one sample in a study of response to subunit inactivated influenza vaccine. TCRdb passed the RT-PCR reads through MiXCR, listing each CDR3 protein once. The sample lists about 530,000 distinct CDR3 sequences, 10% to 15% occurring once. Material: PBMCs from blood, obtained on the day of vaccination. These receptors were obtained from a man aged 50 to 59 who received an inactivated influenza vaccine.

Only a few counts were recorded for this clonotype. This chain links TRBV7-2 with TRBJ2-3, with D possibly TRBD1 on 6 matching bases. This CDR3 comprises 15 residues. Looked up from germline, CDR1 is SGHTA and CDR2 is FQGNSA. V was shortened by 5 bases and J by 1 base, with 13 bases between the two germline ends. In DNA form, the CDR3 reads TGTGCCAGCAGCCAGGGGCTTGGCGGCACAGATACGCAGTATTTT. It encodes CASSQGLGGTDTQYF. The variable domain in full, completed from reference TRBV7-2 and TRBJ2-3, reads GAGVSQSPSNKVTEKGKDVELRCDPISGHTALYWYRQSLGQGLEFLIYFQGNSAPDKSGLPSDRFSAERTGGSVSTLTIQRTQQEDSAVYLCASSQGLGGTDTQYFGPGTRLTVL.

This clonotype was seen repeatedly, ten times or more. This chain joins TRBV4-3 and TRBJ2-1; TRBD2 aligns across 7 bases. Germline trimming cut 0 bases from V and 5 bases from J; bases unmatched to any gene: 10. Germline V gene data show CDR1 as LGHNA and CDR2 as YSLEER. CDR3 length: 17 residues. DNA of the CDR3: TGCGCCAGCAGCCAAGATTTAGTGACTAGCACGCACAATGAGCAGTTCTTC. Protein sequence: CASSQDLVTSTHNEQFF.

This clonotype showed up just a few times. The rearrangement links TRBV5-1 to TRBJ1-1; D is undetermined. CDR3 length equals 13 residues. The germline CDR1 and CDR2 sequences are SGHRS and YFSETQ. Trimming took off 2 bases at V and 4 bases at J, with 9 bases between the two ends. This CDR3 is CASSFNWGTEAFF. The CDR3, as DNA: TGCGCCAGCAGCTTCAACTGGGGCACTGAAGCTTTCTTT.

The V call is TRBV5-6, the J call TRBJ2-3; possible D gene TRBD2, 6 bases. This CDR3 is built from 16 residues. CDR1 SGHDT and CDR2 YYEEEE come from the germline V gene. The V end lost 2 bases, the J end lost 3 bases, and 16 bases lay between the germline ends. The CDR3 coding sequence is TGTGCCAGCAGCTTTCGGGCAGGGAGGATAACAGATACGCAGTATTTT. Translated, it gives CASSFRAGRITDTQYF.

This clonotype was recorded a few times. The chain links TRBV10-3 to TRBJ2-3; TRBD1 matches 11 bases. The germline CDR1 and CDR2 sequences are ENHRY and SYGVKD. The CDR3 loop spans 15 amino acids. V was clipped by 5 bases and J by 4 bases; unmatched bases: 5. This chain's CDR3 is CAISSDRGHADTQYF. In nucleotides, the CDR3 is TGTGCCATCAGTTCGGACAGGGGGCACGCAGATACGCAGTATTTT.

This clonotype was picked up many times. The chain joins TRBV10-3 to TRBJ2-1; maybe TRBD2 (5 bases). Looked up from germline, CDR1 is ENHRY and CDR2 is SYGVKD. There are 12 residues in the CDR3. The V and J ends lost 6 bases and 8 bases respectively, with 11 bases between them. The CDR3 DNA reads TGTGCCATCAGGATGGACTCCTATGAGCAGTTCTTC. Translating gives CAIRMDSYEQFF.

This clonotype was found many times. The genes are TRBV5-1 and TRBJ2-2; 8 nucleotides match TRBD2. The germline CDR1 and CDR2 sequences are SGHRS and YFSETQ. Germline trimming cut 5 bases from V and 2 bases from J; bases unmatched to any gene: 2. The CDR3 runs to 14 residues. The CDR3, as DNA: TGCGCCAGCAGAACTAGCGGCAACACCGGGGAGCTGTTTTTT. Its translation: CASRTSGNTGELFF.

This clonotype has a count of ten or more. The chain recombines TRBV5-1 with TRBJ1-6; 7 bases align to TRBD1. The CDR3 length is 15 residues. V lost 0 bases and J lost 9; bases outside the gene matches: 6. Germline V gene data show CDR1 as SGHRS and CDR2 as YFSETQ. The CDR3 nucleotides are TGCGCCAGCAGCTTGGACAGGGGAATTGGTTCACCCCTCCACTTT. This encodes CASSLDRGIGSPLHF.

This clonotype was recorded at least ten times. V gene TRBV18 combines with J gene TRBJ2-7; D possibly corresponds to TRBD1 (6 bases). Trimming cost V 3 bases and J 5 bases, with 8 bases left between them. The CDR3 has 12 residues. Germline lookup yields CDR1 KGHSH and CDR2 LQKENI. CDR3 coding DNA: TGTGCCAGCTCACCTTCAGGGGACGAGCAGTACTTC. Translation gives CASSPSGDEQYF.

This clonotype was seen many times. One junction end disagrees with the germline gene, perhaps due to a read error. The chain carries TRBV7-8 and TRBJ1-2; 7 bases are a match to TRBD1. Germline lookup yields CDR1 SGHVS and CDR2 FQNEAQ. The CDR3 contains 17 residues. CDR3 in DNA: TGTGCCAGCAGCTTGTCGCGAAACAGGGGAACAAACTCTGGCTACACCTTC. Protein: CASSLSRNRGTNSGYTF.